The entry below describes one T cell receptor (beta chain). The antigen remains unidentified. In the study's own analysis: Sample-level TCR yields exhibited a median of approximately 88,000, with a range of about 23,224 to 700,000. One entry per CDR3 protein results from TCRdb running MiXCR on the RACE reads. Here the V and J calls rest on TCRdb's processing, not on the authors' analysis. Of over 65,000 distinct CDR3 sequences listed, 9.5% to 13% are singletons. This specimen comes from a study of human T cells and chemical hapten exposure. Study details: Predominantly women, the patients had alopecia areata, totalis or universalis. Study-level results: TCRs whose frequency exceeded 1 in 1000 remained the same following DPC sensitization.

CDR1 SQVTM and CDR2 ANQGSEA come from the germline V gene. The trim removed 5 bases at V and 5 bases at J, leaving 5 bases unmatched. This CDR3 comprises 13 residues. Time point of the sample: patch test 2, 6 weeks after DPC sensitization. Treatment specified: therapeutic diphenylcyclopropenone sensitization with weekly scalp DPC. Every patch test was put on after a blood sample was taken. The chain is built from TRBV29-1 and TRBJ1-5; 8 bases agree with TRBD1. This receptor was identified in a man in his late teens or twenties with alopecia areata. Some clones in this sample may be carry-over from other donors' samples. The material was whole blood, obtained in connection with sensitization to the hapten diphenylcyclopropenone (DPC). The DNA of the CDR3 is TGCAGCGTTCGGGACAGGTTGGATCAGCCCCAGCATTTT. This encodes CSVRDRLDQPQHF.